The 4 T cell receptor beta chains below come from one sample, sequenced in a study of persistence of HIV-infected CD4 T cells. Antigens for these TCRs are unknown. The immunoSEQ assay was version 4, run in survey mode. This table comes from immunoSEQ multiplex PCR, and its TCRdb copy is limited to in-frame clones, with some not included. Altogether 44,000 or so clones are present, roughly nine tenths being singletons, with the ten largest covering approximately 1.8%. This nonspecific control used anti-CD3/anti-CD28 bead stimulation of CD4+ T cells. Responding CD4+ T cells were sorted by upregulation of both CD40 ligand and CD69. Sample: CD4+ T cells sorted from PBMCs after roughly 18-hour stimulation, taken from a patient who received antiretroviral therapy. The receptor source for this set is an adult man with HIV who was CMV-seropositive.

The chain has TRBV18 and TRBJ2-7; a possible D gene is TRBD1 (5 bases). Germline V gives CDR1 KGHSH, CDR2 LQKENI. Trimming cost V 0 bases and J 2 bases, with 11 bases left between them. The CDR3 extends over 15 amino acids. In nucleotides, the CDR3 is TGTGCCAGCTCACCACCGGGCAGGGATACCTACGAGCAGTACTTC. It codes for CASSPPGRDTYEQYF.

This chain joins TRBV20-1 and TRBJ1-2; possibly TRBD1 for D (5 bases). CDR1 and CDR2 from the germline V gene are DFQATT and SNEGSKA (reference sequence). V lost 1 base to trimming and J lost 7 bases, with 7 bases between them. The CDR3 is made up of 11 amino acids. The CDR3 loop reads CSARVGGGYTF. The CDR3 nucleotides read TGCAGTGCTAGAGTGGGGGGTGGCTACACCTTC.

This chain links TRBV15 with TRBJ1-5; D gene uncertain. Trimming cost V 1 base and J 3 bases, with 10 bases left between them. Germline assignment: CDR1 LNHNV and CDR2 YYDKDF (reference sequence). The CDR3 is 15 residues long. Here the CDR3 reads CATSRVYGNNQPQHF. Written as DNA, the CDR3 is TGTGCCACCAGCAGAGTTTACGGTAACAATCAGCCCCAGCATTTT.

The chain recombines TRBV19 with TRBJ1-2; D gene unclear. V was pared by 3 bases and J by 6 bases, with 17 bases between. CDR3 length: 15 residues. Germline loops: CDR1 LNHDA, CDR2 SQIVND (reference sequence). The CDR3 DNA follows: TGTGCCAGTAGTATTGGACGGTCTGCTTGGGATGGCTACACCTTC. It is translated as CASSIGRSAWDGYTF.